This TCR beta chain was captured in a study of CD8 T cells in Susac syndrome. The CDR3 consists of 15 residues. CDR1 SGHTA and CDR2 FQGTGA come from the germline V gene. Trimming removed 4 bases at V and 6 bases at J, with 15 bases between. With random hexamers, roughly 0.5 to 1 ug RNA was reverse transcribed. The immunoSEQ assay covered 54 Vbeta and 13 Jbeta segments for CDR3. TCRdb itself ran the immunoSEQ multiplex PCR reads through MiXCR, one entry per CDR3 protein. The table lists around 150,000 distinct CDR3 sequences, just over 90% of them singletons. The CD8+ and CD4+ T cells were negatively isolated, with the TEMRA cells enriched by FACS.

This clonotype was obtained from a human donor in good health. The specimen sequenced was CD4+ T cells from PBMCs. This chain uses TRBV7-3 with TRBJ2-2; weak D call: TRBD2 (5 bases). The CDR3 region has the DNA TGTGCCAGCAGCTCTGGCCCCGGGGTTCCCGGGGAGCTGTTTTTT. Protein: CASSSGPGVPGELFF.